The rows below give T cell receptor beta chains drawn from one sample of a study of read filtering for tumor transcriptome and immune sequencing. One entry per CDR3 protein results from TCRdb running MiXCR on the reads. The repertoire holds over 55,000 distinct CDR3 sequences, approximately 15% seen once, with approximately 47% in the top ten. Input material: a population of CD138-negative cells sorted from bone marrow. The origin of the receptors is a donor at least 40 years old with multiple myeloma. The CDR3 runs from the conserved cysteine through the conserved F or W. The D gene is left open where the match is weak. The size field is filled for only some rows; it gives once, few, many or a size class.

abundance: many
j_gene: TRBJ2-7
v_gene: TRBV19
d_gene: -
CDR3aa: CASSSGLIYEQYF
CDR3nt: TGTGCCAGTAGTTCTGGACTTATCTACGAGCAGTACTTC

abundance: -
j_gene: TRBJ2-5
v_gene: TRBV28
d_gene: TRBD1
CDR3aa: CASSFPTQGAETQYF
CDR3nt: TGTGCCAGCAGTTTTCCGACTCAGGGGGCGGAGACCCAGTACTTC

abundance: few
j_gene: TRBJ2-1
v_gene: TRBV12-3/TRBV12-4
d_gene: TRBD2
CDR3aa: CASTLRRGSYNEQSF
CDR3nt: TGTGCCAGCACCTTAAGGCGCGGGAGTTACAATGAGCAGTCCTTC

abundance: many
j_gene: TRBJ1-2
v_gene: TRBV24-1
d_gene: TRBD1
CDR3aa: CATSPAGGAYGYTF
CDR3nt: TGTGCCACCAGTCCGGCAGGGGGCGCCTATGGCTACACCTTC

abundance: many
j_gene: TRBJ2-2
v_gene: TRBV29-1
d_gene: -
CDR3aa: CSVEGSGELFF
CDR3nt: TGCAGCGTTGAGGGCTCCGGGGAGCTGTTTTTT

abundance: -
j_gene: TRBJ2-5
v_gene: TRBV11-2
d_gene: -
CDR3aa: CASGSLRGLQETQYF
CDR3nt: TGCGCCAGCGGCTCTCTACGGGGGCTCCAAGAGACCCAGTACTTC

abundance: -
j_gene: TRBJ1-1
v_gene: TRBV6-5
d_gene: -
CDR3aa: CASSYGQGLEGTEAPF
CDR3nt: TGTGCCAGCAGTTACGGCCAGGGGCTCGAGGGCACTGAAGCTCCCTTT

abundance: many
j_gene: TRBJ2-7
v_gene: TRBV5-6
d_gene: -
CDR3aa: CASSLQQVLEQYF
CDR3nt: TGTGCCAGCAGCTTGCAACAGGTCCTCGAGCAGTACTTC

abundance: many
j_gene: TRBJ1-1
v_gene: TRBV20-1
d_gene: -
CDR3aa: CSARTGQRGNTEAFF
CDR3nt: TGCAGTGCTAGAACCGGACAGAGGGGGAACACTGAAGCTTTCTTT

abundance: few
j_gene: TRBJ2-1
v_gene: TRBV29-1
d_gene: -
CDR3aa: CSVEEGWPLGEFF
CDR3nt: TGCAGCGTTGAAGAGGGATGGCCCCTTGGAGAGTTCTTC

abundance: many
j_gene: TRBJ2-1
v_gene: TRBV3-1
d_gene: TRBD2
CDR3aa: CASSQRAGAANNEQFF
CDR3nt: TGTGCCAGCAGCCAAAGAGCGGGAGCAGCAAACAATGAGCAGTTCTTC

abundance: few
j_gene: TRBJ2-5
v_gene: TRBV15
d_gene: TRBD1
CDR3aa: CATRTGGQQETQYF
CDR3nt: TGTGCCACCAGAACAGGGGGACAACAAGAGACCCAGTACTTC

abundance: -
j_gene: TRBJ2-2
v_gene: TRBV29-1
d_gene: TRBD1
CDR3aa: CSVPAGGTGELFF
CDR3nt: TGCAGCGTTCCTGCAGGGGGCACCGGGGAGCTGTTTTTT

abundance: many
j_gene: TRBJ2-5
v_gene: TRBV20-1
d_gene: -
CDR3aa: CSATTGSQETQYF
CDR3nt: TGCAGTGCTACGACAGGTTCGCAAGAGACCCAGTACTTC

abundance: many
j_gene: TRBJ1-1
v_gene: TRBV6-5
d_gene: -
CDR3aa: CASRKTGSTNTEAFF
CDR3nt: TGTGCCAGCAGAAAGACCGGGAGCACGAACACTGAAGCTTTCTTT

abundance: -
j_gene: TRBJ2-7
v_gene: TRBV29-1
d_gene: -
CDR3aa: CSVTTGPSYEQYF
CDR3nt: TGCAGCGTTACGACAGGCCCTTCCTACGAGCAGTACTTC

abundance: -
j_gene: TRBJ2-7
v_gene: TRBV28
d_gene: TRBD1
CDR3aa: CASSLVAGQGTYEQYF
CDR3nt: TGTGCCAGCAGTTTAGTCGCGGGACAGGGCACCTACGAGCAGTACTTC

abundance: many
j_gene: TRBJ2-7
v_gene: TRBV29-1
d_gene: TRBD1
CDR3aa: CSATAPGQGYYEQYF
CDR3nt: TGCAGCGCCACGGCGCCCGGACAGGGGTACTACGAGCAGTACTTC

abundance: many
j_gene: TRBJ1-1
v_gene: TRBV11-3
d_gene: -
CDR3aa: CASSFGRPEAFF
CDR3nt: TGTGCCAGCAGCTTCGGCAGACCTGAAGCTTTCTTT

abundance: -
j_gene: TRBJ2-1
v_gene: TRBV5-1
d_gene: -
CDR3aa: CASCTRTSHEQFF
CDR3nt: TGCGCCAGCTGCACGAGGACGAGCCACGAGCAGTTCTTC

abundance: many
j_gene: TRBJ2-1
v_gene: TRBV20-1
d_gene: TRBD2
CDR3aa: CSAPLGGLAGIYEQFF
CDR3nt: TGCAGTGCTCCCCTGGGAGGACTAGCGGGGATTTATGAGCAGTTCTTC

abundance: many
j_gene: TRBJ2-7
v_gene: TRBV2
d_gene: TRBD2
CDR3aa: CASRRASGRVYHEQYF
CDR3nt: TGTGCCAGCAGGAGGGCTAGCGGGAGGGTTTACCACGAGCAGTACTTC

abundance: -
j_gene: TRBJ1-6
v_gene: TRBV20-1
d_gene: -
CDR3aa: CSASIWGLAEAFF
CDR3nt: TGCAGTGCTAGTATTTGGGGTCTGGCTGAAGCCTTCTTT

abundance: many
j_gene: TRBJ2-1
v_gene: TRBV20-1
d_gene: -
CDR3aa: CSARLGEQFF
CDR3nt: TGCAGTGCTCGACTAGGTGAGCAGTTCTTC

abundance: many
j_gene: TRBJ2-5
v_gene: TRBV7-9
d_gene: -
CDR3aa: CASSLRGQGVLETQYF
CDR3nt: TGTGCCAGCAGCTTACGGGGGCAGGGCGTTTTAGAGACCCAGTACTTC

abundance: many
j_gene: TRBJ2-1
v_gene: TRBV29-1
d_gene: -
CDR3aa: CSVGAGYNEQFF
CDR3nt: TGCAGCGTGGGGGCCGGCTACAATGAGCAGTTCTTC

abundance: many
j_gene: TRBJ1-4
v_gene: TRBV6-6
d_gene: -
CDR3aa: CASSDPLTGYNEKLFF
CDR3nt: TGTGCCAGCAGTGACCCCCTGACAGGTTATAATGAAAAACTGTTTTTT

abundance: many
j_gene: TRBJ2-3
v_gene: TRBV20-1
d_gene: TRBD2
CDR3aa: CSARVPWTSGRSTDTQYF
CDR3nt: TGCAGTGCTAGAGTACCCTGGACTAGCGGGAGAAGCACAGATACGCAGTATTTT

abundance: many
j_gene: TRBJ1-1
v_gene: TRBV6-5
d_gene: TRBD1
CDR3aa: CASGEVRGLEAFF
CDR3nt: TGTGCCAGCGGGGAGGTCAGGGGGCTTGAAGCTTTCTTT

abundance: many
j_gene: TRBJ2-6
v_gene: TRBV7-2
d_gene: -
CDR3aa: CASSLGTVSGANVLTF
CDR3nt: TGTGCCAGCAGCTTAGGGACGGTCTCTGGGGCCAACGTCCTGACTTTC

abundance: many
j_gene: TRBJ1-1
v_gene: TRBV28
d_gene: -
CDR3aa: CASSETQGWVTEAFF
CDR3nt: TGTGCCAGCAGCGAGACACAGGGCTGGGTCACTGAAGCTTTCTTT

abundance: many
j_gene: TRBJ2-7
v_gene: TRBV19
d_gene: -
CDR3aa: CASSMPGFDEQYF
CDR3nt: TGTGCCAGTAGTATGCCCGGGTTCGACGAGCAGTACTTC

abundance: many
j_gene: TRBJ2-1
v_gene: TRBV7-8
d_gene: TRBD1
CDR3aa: CASSSDRGFYNEQFF
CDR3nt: TGTGCCAGCAGCTCGGACAGGGGGTTCTACAATGAGCAGTTCTTC

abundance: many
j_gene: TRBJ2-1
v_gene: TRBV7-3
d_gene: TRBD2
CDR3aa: CASSLADWTSGDYNEQFF
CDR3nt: TGTGCCAGCAGCTTAGCAGACTGGACTAGCGGGGACTACAATGAGCAGTTCTTC

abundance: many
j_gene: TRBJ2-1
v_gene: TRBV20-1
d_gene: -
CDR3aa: CSAQDGYNEQFF
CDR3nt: TGCAGTGCTCAGGATGGGTACAATGAGCAGTTCTTC

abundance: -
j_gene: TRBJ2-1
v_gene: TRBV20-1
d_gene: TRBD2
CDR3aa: CSARVGGSSYNEQFF
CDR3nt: TGCAGTGCTAGAGTCGGGGGGAGCTCCTACAATGAGCAGTTCTTC

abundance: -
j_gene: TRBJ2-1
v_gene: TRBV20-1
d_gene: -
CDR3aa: CSAVLTSLSANEQFF
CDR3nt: TGCAGTGCCGTCCTGACTAGTCTCTCAGCCAATGAGCAGTTCTTC